The 14 T cell receptor beta chains reported below all come from one sample, sequenced in a study of response to subunit inactivated influenza vaccine. TCRdb re-called the RT-PCR reads through MiXCR, storing one row per CDR3 protein. The data show hundreds of thousands of distinct CDR3 sequences, less than 10% seen once. Sequencing was performed on PBMCs from blood, taken around 25 months after vaccination. The receptors shown here come from a man aged 50 to 75 who received an inactivated influenza vaccine.

This clonotype came up many times. The V call is TRBV6-5, the J call TRBJ1-1, with D hard to call. V was shortened by 6 bases and J by 1 base, with 3 bases between the two germline ends. The CDR3 runs 11 residues. Looked up from germline, CDR1 is MNHEY and CDR2 is SVGAGI. CDR3 sequence (DNA): TGTGCCAGCAGCTCGAACACTGAAGCTTTCTTT. Encoded protein: CASSSNTEAFF.

Notes on this clonotype: A much larger clone differs from this one at a single base, so this may be a read error. This sequence joins TRBV10-1 and TRBJ2-1; D remains ambiguous. Germline V gene lookup returns CDR1 WNHNN and CDR2 SYGVQD (reference sequence). This CDR3 contains 14 residues. The DNA of the CDR3 is TGCGCCAGCAGTGAGTCCCCGGGCTACGATGAGCAGTTCTTC. This sequence encodes CASSESPGYDEQFF.

This clonotype occurred many times. V is TRBV12-3 or TRBV12-4 and J is TRBJ2-5; the D gene is possibly TRBD2 (6 bases). The CDR3 is 14 amino acids. Trimming pared 3 bases from V and 2 bases from J, leaving 10 bases between. This CDR3 is CASSFRDSQETQYF. The CDR3 nucleotides read TGTGCCAGCAGTTTTCGGGACTCACAAGAGACCCAGTACTTC.

Only a few counts were recorded for this clonotype. The V gene is TRBV6-5, the J gene TRBJ2-7; D is perhaps TRBD1 (6 bases). V shed 2 bases and J shed 1 base, with 12 bases lying between them. Germline CDR1 is MNHEY and CDR2 is SVGAGI. This CDR3 contains 15 residues. CDR3 protein: CASSYTHTGSYEQYF. The CDR3 bases are TGTGCCAGCAGTTACACCCACACAGGGTCCTACGAGCAGTACTTC.

The chain is built from TRBV12-3 or TRBV12-4 and TRBJ1-5, with TRBD1 identical over 8 bases. V was pared by 7 bases and J by 1 base, with 6 bases of the junction left unmatched. The CDR3 runs to 15 residues. CDR3 in amino acids: CASTTDRVSNQPQHF. The CDR3, as DNA: TGTGCCAGCACCACGGACAGGGTAAGCAATCAGCCCCAGCATTTT.

This clonotype was detected a few times. V gene TRBV7-9 combines with J gene TRBJ2-7; possible D gene TRBD1, 5 bases. Trimming pared 3 bases from V and 3 bases from J, leaving 15 bases between. The CDR3 spans 15 residues. CDR1 is SEHNR and CDR2 is FQNEAQ in the germline V gene (reference sequence). CDR3 protein: CASSFEARTSYEQYF. The DNA of the CDR3 is TGTGCCAGCAGCTTCGAAGCCAGGACAAGCTACGAGCAGTACTTC.

This clonotype was picked up many times. The V gene is TRBV6-1, the J gene TRBJ1-2, with TRBD1 matching over 9 bases. Germline V gene data show CDR1 as MNHNS and CDR2 as SASEGT. The V and J ends lost 7 bases and 2 bases, in that order; junction bases with no gene match: 5. This CDR3 has 14 residues. CDR3 bases: TGTGCCAGCAACACCGGGACAGGGAACTATGGCTACACCTTC. It yields the protein CASNTGTGNYGYTF.

This clonotype was recorded a few times. The rearrangement uses TRBV5-1 and TRBJ2-5; perhaps TRBD2 as D (7 bases). CDR1 and CDR2 from the germline V gene are SGHRS and YFSETQ. The CDR3 covers 16 residues. V was trimmed by 4 bases and J by 5 bases, leaving 21 bases between them. This CDR3 reads CASSPGLSQGGETQYF. CDR3 sequence (DNA): TGCGCCAGCAGCCCTGGCCTGTCACAGGGAGGGGAGACCCAGTACTTC.

This clonotype was detected only a few times. The chain has TRBV4-1 and TRBJ1-4; 8 bases line up with TRBD1. With 2 bases clipped from V and 7 bases from J, the junction kept 9 bases outside the gene matches. The germline V gene has CDR1 MGHRA and CDR2 YSYEKL. CDR3 length: 16 residues. The CDR3 here is CASSQRNRGRFEKLFF. In DNA, the CDR3 is TGCGCCAGCAGCCAACGAAACAGGGGGAGGTTTGAAAAACTGTTTTTT.

This clonotype was seen more than once but under ten times. Here the CDR3 DNA reads TGTGCCAGCAGCCTTCCGGGACTCAAGCGCAGGAGCGAGCAGTACTTC. It codes for CASSLPGLKRRSEQYF. V and J are TRBV14 and TRBJ2-7, with a weak D call TRBD2 (6 bases). Trimming shortened V by 4 bases and J by 6 bases, and 22 bases separated the two germline ends. This CDR3 region has 16 residues. From germline, CDR1 is SGHDN and CDR2 FVKESK.

This clonotype was detected ten times or more. The chain carries TRBV5-1 and TRBJ2-2, with D tentatively TRBD1 (5 bases). Germline CDR1 reads SGHRS; CDR2 reads YFSETQ. V lost 4 bases and J lost 7, with 11 bases in between. The CDR3 covers 13 residues. CDR3 sequence (DNA): TGCGCCAGCAGCATCCAGGGTGGCGGGGAGCTGTTTTTT. Translating it yields CASSIQGGGELFF. The full variable domain, completed using reference TRBV5-1 and TRBJ2-2, is KAGVTQTPRYLIKTRGQQVTLSCSPISGHRSVSWYQQTPGQGLQFLFEYFSETQRNKGNFPGRFSGRQFSNSRSEMNVSTLELGDSALYLCASSIQGGGELFFGEGSRLTVL.

V is TRBV2 and J is TRBJ2-5; D might be TRBD2 (5 bases). V was clipped by 4 bases and J by 2 bases, with 8 bases between them. The CDR3 runs 13 residues. Germline V gene data show CDR1 as SNHLY and CDR2 as FYNNEI. The chain's CDR3 is CASSAQRQETQYF. CDR3 DNA sequence: TGTGCCAGCAGTGCCCAGCGGCAAGAGACCCAGTACTTC.

This clonotype appeared many times. The chain recombines TRBV29-1 with TRBJ2-7; D uncertain. Trimming shortened V by 4 bases and J by 3 bases, and 13 bases separated the two germline ends. This CDR3 spans 13 amino acids. Germline loops: CDR1 SQVTM, CDR2 ANQGSEA. CDR3 bases: TGCAGCGTTGTACTGATATCCCACTACGAGCAGTACTTC. It encodes CSVVLISHYEQYF.

This clonotype was recorded a few times. This sequence joins TRBV12-3 or TRBV12-4 and TRBJ2-1; no clear D gene. V was pared by 6 bases and J by 4 bases, with 16 bases between. This CDR3 is 15 amino acids long. The DNA of the CDR3 is TGTGCCAGCAGGGGTGATGGAGCGTGGTACAATGAGCAGTTCTTC. It specifies CASRGDGAWYNEQFF.